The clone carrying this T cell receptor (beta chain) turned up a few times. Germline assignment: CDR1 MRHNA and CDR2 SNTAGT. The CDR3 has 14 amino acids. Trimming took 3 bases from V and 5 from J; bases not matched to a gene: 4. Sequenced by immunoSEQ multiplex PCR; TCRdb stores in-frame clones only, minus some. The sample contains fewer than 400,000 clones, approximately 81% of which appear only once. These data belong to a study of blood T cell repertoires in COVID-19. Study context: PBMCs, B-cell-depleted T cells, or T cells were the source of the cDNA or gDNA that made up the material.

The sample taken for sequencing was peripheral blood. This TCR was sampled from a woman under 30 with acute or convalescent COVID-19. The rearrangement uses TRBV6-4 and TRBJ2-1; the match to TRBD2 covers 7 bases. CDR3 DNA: TGTGCCAGCAGTGAGACTAGCACGAACAATGAGCAGTTCTTC. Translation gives CASSETSTNNEQFF.